What follows are 24 T cell receptor beta chains derived from one specimen sequenced in a study of T-cell reconstitution after alpha-beta-depleted transplantation in children (dated by TCRdb to 2016 to 2017). Explained via the paper, the treatment or condition label denotes: allogeneic hematopoietic cell transplantation with graft depleted of TCRalphabeta T cells and CD19 B cells. The protocol used for the library was PCR. The run used an Illumina HiSeq 2500. TCR library preparation used molecular barcoding, with unique molecular identifiers applied to normalize quantification of the TCRbeta repertoire. The raw public data were reprocessed by TCRdb itself: fastp quality trimming at Q25, MiXCR clonotype calling, in-frame beta chains only. Duplicate CDR3 protein sequences are folded into a single record with the most common DNA and genes. Here the sample has approximately 230,000 distinct CDR3 sequences; roughly 23% occur a single time. Clones ranked in the top ten supply 2.6% of the sample.

The sample in question was PBMCs, obtained before TCRalphabeta/CD19-depleted stem cell transplant. The receptors shown here come from a girl aged 2 to 10 with Fanconi anemia, due to receive a stem cell transplant.

This clonotype was found a few times. The chain is built from TRBV28 and TRBJ2-5, with a possible D match to TRBD2 (6 bases). Trimming pared 3 bases from V and 0 bases from J, leaving 11 bases between. Germline V gene sequence: CDR1 MDHEN, CDR2 SYDVKM. This CDR3 spans 15 amino acids. The DNA for the CDR3 is TGTGCCAGCAGTTTGGTGACTAGGGACCAAGAGACCCAGTACTTC. Amino acids: CASSLVTRDQETQYF.

This clonotype was observed at least ten times. The chain carries TRBV20-1 and TRBJ2-5; 13 positions agree with TRBD2. J lost 2 bases, V lost 3 bases, and 9 bases had no gene match. From germline, CDR1 is DFQATT and CDR2 SNEGSKA (reference sequence). The CDR3 is 17 amino acids. DNA for the CDR3: TGCAGTGCTAGCCAGGGGACTAGCGGGGATAGTCAAGAGACCCAGTACTTC. It is translated as CSASQGTSGDSQETQYF.

There are many counts of this clonotype. The chain recombines TRBV20-1 with TRBJ2-3; D is unclear. The CDR3 runs 11 residues. Trimming shortened V by 6 bases and J by 2 bases, and 6 bases separated the two germline ends. Germline values: CDR1 DFQATT, CDR2 SNEGSKA (reference sequence). In DNA form, the CDR3 reads TGCAGTGCCACGACCACAGATACGCAGTATTTT. Translated: CSATTTDTQYF.

Only one count was recorded for this clonotype. The chain couples TRBV7-6 to TRBJ2-7, with D perhaps being TRBD1 or TRBD2 (7 bases each). This CDR3 has 15 residues. Germline CDR1 SGHVS, CDR2 FNYEAQ. V gave up 4 bases and J gave up 6 bases, with 19 bases separating them. CDR3 region: CASSSQGGSKSEQYF. CDR3 sequence (DNA): TGTGCCAGCAGCTCCCAGGGGGGGAGCAAGAGCGAGCAGTACTTC.

This clonotype was detected a few times. CDR3 region: CSVGQNTEAFF. DNA of the CDR3: TGCAGCGTGGGACAAAACACTGAAGCTTTCTTT. The chain carries TRBV29-1 and TRBJ1-1; possible D gene TRBD1, 6 bases. The germline gives CDR1 SQVTM, CDR2 ANQGSEA. The CDR3 loop spans 11 amino acids. The V end was cut by 6 bases, the J end by 2 bases, with 7 bases between.

This clonotype was counted many times. The chain couples TRBV20-1 to TRBJ2-3; D uncertain. Germline-derived CDR1 and CDR2 are DFQATT and SNEGSKA (reference sequence). Trimming cost V 0 bases and J 0 bases, with 10 bases left between them. This CDR3 has 15 residues. The chain's CDR3 is CSARDRLASTDTQYF. CDR3 in DNA: TGCAGTGCTAGAGATCGACTGGCAAGCACAGATACGCAGTATTTT.

This clonotype was picked up many times. The CDR3 bases are TGTGCCAGCAGCTTACCGATGACAGGGTACTACGAGCAGTACTTC. Translation: CASSLPMTGYYEQYF. The J gene is TRBJ2-7, the V gene TRBV28; 7 bases are a match to TRBD1. V was clipped by 6 bases and J by 3 bases; unmatched bases: 11. This CDR3 region has 15 residues. CDR1 and CDR2 (germline): MDHEN, SYDVKM.

This clonotype was counted ten times or more. The gene calls are TRBV29-1 and TRBJ2-1, with a tentative D call TRBD2 (6 bases). CDR3 length: 17 amino acids. From germline, CDR1 is SQVTM and CDR2 ANQGSEA. Trimming shortened V by 4 bases and J by 6 bases, and 25 bases separated the two germline ends. CDR3 in DNA: TGCAGCGTTGCACTACGTCGGGGACTGCCCCAAAGCAATGAGCAGTTCTTC. Its protein is CSVALRRGLPQSNEQFF.

V and J are TRBV21-1 and TRBJ2-1; the table names TRBD1, a call not compared with the DNA. TRBV21-1 is shown as a pseudogene. This CDR3 has 14 residues. CDR3 loop: CASSTLRQGREQFF. The CDR3 DNA is TGTGCCAGCAGCACACTCCGACAGGGTAGGGAGCAGTTCTTC.

The V call is TRBV20-1, the J call TRBJ2-3; D is uncertain. The V gene lost 3 bases and the J gene lost 6 bases, with 10 bases spanning the gap. Germline V gives CDR1 DFQATT, CDR2 SNEGSKA (reference sequence). This CDR3 comprises 12 residues. CDR3 region: CSASSGLDTQYF. The CDR3 coding sequence is TGCAGTGCTAGCTCAGGTTTGGATACGCAGTATTTT.

In this sample, this clonotype turned up many times. V is TRBV20-1 and J is TRBJ2-5; 10 bases align to TRBD2. There are 20 residues in the CDR3. The ends lost 6 bases at V and 1 base at J; junction bases unmatched: 23. Germline V gives CDR1 DFQATT, CDR2 SNEGSKA (reference sequence). The CDR3 coding sequence is TGCAGTGCCCAGAAGTGGCTAGCGGGGGACCTACTTCACCTCCAAGAGACCCAGTACTTC. As protein: CSAQKWLAGDLLHLQETQYF.

The chain employs TRBV20-1 and TRBJ1-5; the D is unclear. Germline lookup yields CDR1 DFQATT and CDR2 SNEGSKA (reference sequence). This CDR3 is 12 amino acids long. With 1 base removed from V and 6 bases from J, the gap between germline ends came to 7 bases. CDR3: CSARGGGQPQHF. The CDR3 DNA sequence: TGCAGTGCTAGAGGTGGAGGTCAGCCCCAGCATTTT.

This chain uses TRBV20-1 with TRBJ2-1, with D hard to call. The CDR3 length is 14 residues. The germline V gene encodes CDR1 DFQATT and CDR2 SNEGSKA (reference sequence). V lost 3 bases, J lost 7 bases, and 16 bases lay in between. In DNA, the CDR3 is TGCAGTGCTAGCAAGGACCACCCGGCGAATGAGCAGTTCTTC. This gives the protein CSASKDHPANEQFF.

J is TRBJ2-6 and V is TRBV4-1; D unclear. Germline V gene lookup returns CDR1 MGHRA and CDR2 YSYEKL. This CDR3 contains 16 residues. Trimming left V 0 bases short and J 0 bases short, with 6 bases between. CDR3 nucleotide sequence: TGCGCCAGCAGCCAAGAAGAAAGCTCTGGGGCCAACGTCCTGACTTTC. It translates to CASSQEESSGANVLTF.

The table lists this clonotype with many counts. The V call is TRBV5-1, the J call TRBJ1-6; TRBD1 is a possible D gene (5 bases). Germline loops: CDR1 SGHRS, CDR2 YFSETQ. CDR3 length: 15 residues. The V gene lost 0 bases and the J gene lost 7 bases, with 11 bases spanning the gap. The CDR3 spells CASSLDGTSNSPLHF. The CDR3 nucleotides read TGCGCCAGCAGCTTGGACGGGACCTCGAATTCACCCCTCCACTTT.

This clonotype was counted many times. This sequence joins TRBV6-5 and TRBJ2-1; 7 positions agree with TRBD1. CDR3 length equals 13 residues. CDR1 and CDR2 (germline): MNHEY, SVGAGI. With 5 bases clipped from V and 10 bases from J, the junction kept 8 bases outside the gene matches. The CDR3 DNA is TGTGCCAGCAGTCCAACAGGGGCAGGGGAGCAGTTCTTC. Protein: CASSPTGAGEQFF.

The CDR3 DNA is TGTGCCAGCAGTGACTTGTCTCGTGCAAGGGGACAGACCCAGTACTTC. It yields the protein CASSDLSRARGQTQYF. The rearrangement joins TRBV2 to TRBJ2-5; the D call may be TRBD1 or TRBD2 (5 bases each). V was cut by 3 bases and J by 6 bases, with 20 bases left in between. Germline V CDR1 and CDR2: SNHLY, FYNNEI. The CDR3 has 16 residues.

The chain carries TRBV19 and TRBJ2-1, with TRBD2 matching over 7 bases. The CDR3 length is 15 residues. Looked up from germline, CDR1 is LNHDA and CDR2 is SQIVND (reference sequence). V was pared by 7 bases and J by 2 bases, with 8 bases of the junction left unmatched. In DNA form, the CDR3 reads TGTGCCAGTACTGATACAGCGGGACCCTACAATGAGCAGTTCTTC. Its protein product is CASTDTAGPYNEQFF.

This clonotype was seen many times. The chain links TRBV29-1 to TRBJ2-7, with 12 bases fitting TRBD2. The length of the CDR3 is 17 residues. Trimming removed 7 bases from V and 3 bases from J; junction bases left unmatched: 16. CDR1 and CDR2 from the germline V gene are SQVTM and ANQGSEA. CDR3 DNA: TGCAGCGCACGACTAGCGGGAGCTACATTAGGATACTACGAGCAGTACTTC. Translation gives CSARLAGATLGYYEQYF.

This chain connects TRBV7-9 to TRBJ2-2; 8 nucleotides align to TRBD1. CDR3 length: 14 residues. The germline V gene encodes CDR1 SEHNR and CDR2 FQNEAQ (reference sequence). V gave up 4 bases and J gave up 4 bases; unmatched junction bases: 2. CDR3 region: CASSSTGGTGELFF. In nucleotides, the CDR3 is TGTGCCAGCAGCTCAACAGGGGGCACCGGGGAGCTGTTTTTT.

This clonotype was seen ten or more times. V gene TRBV10-3 combines with J gene TRBJ2-7, with D possibly TRBD1 on 6 matching bases. The CDR3 spans 15 residues. Germline CDR1 is ENHRY and CDR2 is SYGVKD. Trimming shortened V by 6 bases and J by 0 bases, and 15 bases separated the two germline ends. CDR3 DNA: TGTGCCATCAGAGGGGGAGAGCGATACTCCTACGAGCAGTACTTC. Encoded protein: CAIRGGERYSYEQYF.

This clonotype was seen a handful of times. The chain is built from TRBV12-3 or TRBV12-4 and TRBJ2-7; TRBD2 aligns across 7 bases. Trimming at V came to 6 bases and at J to 4 bases, leaving 21 bases not matched to a gene. The CDR3 contains 18 residues. The CDR3 loop reads CASSFRLSGTTEVYEQYF. DNA of the CDR3: TGTGCCAGCAGCTTTCGGTTATCCGGGACTACCGAGGTTTACGAGCAGTACTTC.

The table lists this clonotype with many counts. V and J are TRBV28 and TRBJ2-2; 13 nucleotides match TRBD2. With 4 bases clipped from V and 4 bases from J, the junction kept 12 bases outside the gene matches. Per the germline V gene, CDR1 is MDHEN and CDR2 is SYDVKM. CDR3 length equals 19 residues. The DNA of the CDR3 is TGTGCCAGCAGTTCACCAACAGAACTAGCGGGAGGGATCACCGGGGAGCTGTTTTTT. The encoded protein is CASSSPTELAGGITGELFF. Drawing the rest from reference TRBV28 and TRBJ2-2, the complete variable domain is DVKVTQSSRYLVKRTGEKVFLECVQDMDHENMFWYRQDPGLGLRLIYFSYDVKMKEKGDIPEGYSVSREKKERFSLILESASTNQTSMYLCASSSPTELAGGITGELFFGEGSRLTVL.

This clonotype was found once. The V and J genes are TRBV10-3 and TRBJ2-5; no definite D call. The germline V gene encodes CDR1 ENHRY and CDR2 SYGVKD. The CDR3 is 12 amino acids. V lost 4 bases to trimming and J lost 5 bases, with 8 bases between them. The CDR3 protein is CAISALGETQYF. CDR3 DNA sequence: TGTGCCATCAGTGCCTTAGGCGAGACCCAGTACTTC.